These 26 T cell receptor beta chains were sequenced from one sample in a study of blood T cell repertoires in COVID-19. Here immunoSEQ multiplex PCR was the method, and the copy in TCRdb shows in-frame clones only, minus some. This table holds 45,000 or so clones, around 85% found once. Sequencing was performed on peripheral blood. All receptors come from a woman of 80 years or more with acute or convalescent COVID-19.

V usage is TRBV27 and J usage is TRBJ2-3; 14 bases agree with TRBD2. The CDR3 runs 18 residues. Germline loops: CDR1 MNHEY, CDR2 SMNVEV (reference sequence). J was trimmed by 2 bases and V by 5 bases; bases with no gene match: 9. In DNA form, the CDR3 reads TGTGCCAGCAGTCGGACCGGGACTAGCGGGAGTAACACAGATACGCAGTATTTT. This gives the protein CASSRTGTSGSNTDTQYF.

J is TRBJ2-7 and V is TRBV10-3; 9 nucleotides match TRBD2. CDR1 is ENHRY, CDR2 SYGVKD, per germline. This CDR3 has 15 residues. With V trimmed by 4 bases and J by 3 bases, 7 bases remained unmatched. CDR3 sequence: CAISASSGTNYEQYF. The CDR3 nucleotides are TGTGCCATCAGTGCCTCTAGCGGGACGAACTACGAGCAGTACTTC.

This clone was detected a few times. CDR3 protein: CGTRSSFYEQYF. CDR3 bases: TGTGGAACGCGTAGTTCGTTCTACGAGCAGTACTTC. This rearrangement joins TRBV28 to TRBJ2-7; D gene ambiguous. This CDR3 is 12 amino acids long. CDR1 and CDR2 (germline): MDHEN, SYDVKM.

The chain uses TRBV7-2 and TRBJ1-1; D perhaps matches TRBD1 (6 bases). CDR3 length: 14 amino acids. CDR1 SGHTA and CDR2 FQGNSA come from the germline V gene. The V and J ends lost 3 bases and 4 bases respectively, with 12 bases between them. The DNA for the CDR3 is TGTGCCAGCAGCTTCGGGGGGCTAGTCACTGAAGCTTTCTTT. Its translation: CASSFGGLVTEAFF.

This chain connects TRBV6-5 to TRBJ1-5, with D possibly matching TRBD1 (6 bases). The CDR3 is made up of 13 amino acids. Germline loops: CDR1 MNHEY, CDR2 SVGAGI. Trimming cost V 5 bases and J 4 bases, with 9 bases left between them. The CDR3 coding sequence is TGTGCCAGCAGTCCGGACAGAAATCAGCCCCAGCATTTT. It codes for CASSPDRNQPQHF.

The V and J genes are TRBV4-2 and TRBJ1-3; no definite D call. The CDR3 covers 17 residues. Trimming removed 0 bases at V and 0 bases at J, with 12 bases between. CDR1 LGHNA and CDR2 YNFKEQ come from the germline V gene. The CDR3 loop is CASSQEPQTLSGNTIYF. The DNA of the CDR3 is TGTGCCAGCAGCCAAGAGCCCCAGACTCTCTCTGGAAACACCATATATTTT.

V gene TRBV10-1 combines with J gene TRBJ2-1; D is possibly TRBD1 (5 bases). Germline V lookup: CDR1 WNHNN, CDR2 SYGVQD (reference sequence). Trimming stripped 5 bases from V and 8 bases from J, with 22 bases between. The CDR3 has 16 amino acids. The CDR3 DNA sequence: TGCGCCAGCAGTTTAAGGGGTACCCTACAATTGGATGAGCAGTTCTTC. It is translated as CASSLRGTLQLDEQFF.

The V gene is TRBV5-1, the J gene TRBJ2-3, with 9 bases aligning to TRBD2. The junction had 3 bases not matched to a gene; V was cut back by 1 base and J by 3 bases. The CDR3 has 15 residues. Germline V gene lookup returns CDR1 SGHRS and CDR2 YFSETQ. In DNA form, the CDR3 reads TGCGCCAGCAGCTTGCCTAGCGGGAATACAGATACGCAGTATTTT. Encoded protein: CASSLPSGNTDTQYF.

The rearrangement links TRBV24-1 to TRBJ2-1; 14 bases agree with TRBD2. V was clipped by 4 bases and J by 1 base; unmatched bases: 5. The CDR3 loop spans 18 amino acids. Per germline, CDR1 KGHDR and CDR2 SFDVKD. The CDR3 protein is CATSELGTSGRSYNEQFF. In DNA form, the CDR3 reads TGTGCCACCAGTGAATTGGGGACTAGCGGGAGATCCTACAATGAGCAGTTCTTC.

V and J are TRBV18 and TRBJ2-1; TRBD2 matches at 9 bases. Germline CDR1 reads KGHSH; CDR2 reads LQKENI. The V and J ends lost 3 bases and 12 bases, in that order; junction bases with no gene match: 15. This CDR3 has 16 amino acids. The CDR3 nucleotides read TGTGCCAGCTCACCGGGACTAGCCCTAGGAATGCAACGGCAGTTCTTC. Translation: CASSPGLALGMQRQFF.

The chain has TRBV19 and TRBJ1-2; TRBD1 might be the D (6 bases). V was pared by 5 bases and J by 3 bases, with 10 bases between. The CDR3 has 13 amino acids. Germline V gene lookup returns CDR1 LNHDA and CDR2 SQIVND (reference sequence). The DNA for the CDR3 is TGTGCCAGTAGTGTCCAGGGGCACTATGGCTACACCTTC. Residues: CASSVQGHYGYTF.

This rearrangement joins TRBV5-6 to TRBJ2-7, with TRBD1 matching over 11 bases. CDR1 SGHDT and CDR2 YYEEEE come from the germline V gene. With 2 bases clipped from V and 3 bases from J, the junction kept 10 bases outside the gene matches. This CDR3 spans 17 amino acids. The CDR3 nucleotides are TGTGCCAGCAGCTTACCACCCCCCGGGACAGGGGGCTACGAGCAGTACTTC. Its translation: CASSLPPPGTGGYEQYF.

The chain employs TRBV7-9 and TRBJ1-1; 9 bases line up with TRBD1. Germline CDR1 SEHNR, CDR2 FQNEAQ (reference sequence). Trimming at V came to 5 bases and at J to 2 bases, leaving 3 bases not matched to a gene. The CDR3 extends over 14 amino acids. CDR3 sequence: CASSVGQGNTEAFF. The CDR3 nucleotides read TGTGCCAGCAGCGTGGGACAGGGTAACACTGAAGCTTTCTTT.

This rearrangement joins TRBV28 to TRBJ1-2; 10 nucleotides align to TRBD1. Germline CDR1 MDHEN, CDR2 SYDVKM. V lost 6 bases, J lost 2 bases, and 6 bases stayed unmatched. This CDR3 spans 15 amino acids. CDR3: CASRGPGQGNYGYTF. The CDR3 nucleotides are TGTGCCAGCAGGGGACCGGGACAGGGGAACTATGGCTACACCTTC.

This clone appeared many times. The genes are TRBV19 and TRBJ2-3; 12 bases are shared with TRBD2. CDR3 length: 15 amino acids. V shed 5 bases and J 9 bases; nucleotides not matched to a gene: 9. CDR1 and CDR2 (germline): LNHDA, SQIVND (reference sequence). CDR3 in amino acids: CASSPLAGGPATQYF. For the CDR3, the DNA is TGTGCCAGTAGTCCCCTAGCGGGAGGGCCAGCGACGCAGTATTTT.

This chain uses TRBV7-2 with TRBJ2-5; perhaps TRBD2 as D (6 bases). Germline CDR1 is SGHTA and CDR2 is FQGNSA. The CDR3 spans 15 residues. Between the trimmed V and J ends, which lost 5 bases and 2 bases, there was a span of 15 bases. The CDR3 is CASSHRTAGQETQYF. CDR3 nucleotides: TGTGCCAGCAGCCATCGGACTGCGGGGCAAGAGACCCAGTACTTC.

In DNA, the CDR3 is TGCAGTGGAACGGGGGGATACGAGCAGTACTTC. This gives the protein CSGTGGYEQYF. J is TRBJ2-7 and V is TRBV20-1; 7 bases line up with TRBD2. The CDR3 has 11 amino acids. Germline V gene data show CDR1 as DFQATT and CDR2 as SNEGSKA (reference sequence). Trimming at V came to 7 bases and at J to 4 bases, leaving 4 bases not matched to a gene.

This clone appeared once. Other DNA variants within this sample encode the same CDR3. This rearrangement joins TRBV6-5 to TRBJ2-7; TRBD1 matches 9 bases. Trimming took 8 bases from V and 4 from J; bases not matched to a gene: 6. Looked up from germline, CDR1 is MNHEY and CDR2 is SVGAGI. CDR3 length: 13 amino acids. CDR3 DNA sequence: TGTGCCAGCCAGGGACAGGGTGTTTACGAGCAGTACTTC. This encodes CASQGQGVYEQYF.

The V call is TRBV6-5, the J call TRBJ1-4, with 9 bases matching TRBD1. The CDR3 runs to 14 residues. The J segment lost 8 bases and the V segment lost 6 bases, leaving 7 bases of the junction unmatched. Germline V gene lookup returns CDR1 MNHEY and CDR2 SVGAGI. The DNA of the CDR3 is TGTGCCAGCAGGAGGACAGGGGCGAACGAAAAACTGTTTTTT. The encoded protein is CASRRTGANEKLFF.

The chain employs TRBV18 and TRBJ2-7; 10 bases fit TRBD2. Trimming cost V 1 base and J 0 bases; bases outside gene matches: 12. Germline-derived CDR1 and CDR2 are KGHSH and LQKENI. The CDR3 loop spans 19 amino acids. CDR3 protein: CASSPLQVETSGHSYEQYF. The CDR3 DNA reads TGTGCCAGCTCACCACTCCAGGTCGAGACTAGCGGGCACTCCTACGAGCAGTACTTC.

V is TRBV20-1 and J is TRBJ2-3, with 8 nucleotides matching TRBD2. The CDR3 loop spans 16 amino acids. The ends lost 3 bases at V and 3 bases at J; junction bases unmatched: 11. The germline gives CDR1 DFQATT, CDR2 SNEGSKA (reference sequence). The CDR3 sequence: CSASWISGSVTDTQYF. The DNA of the CDR3 is TGCAGTGCTAGTTGGATAAGCGGGAGTGTTACAGATACGCAGTATTTT.

The V and J genes are TRBV5-1 and TRBJ2-4; 7 bases match TRBD1. This CDR3 region has 11 residues. Germline V CDR1 and CDR2: SGHRS, YFSETQ. V shed 2 bases and J 10 bases; nucleotides not matched to a gene: 0. The CDR3 nucleotides are TGCGCCAGCAGCTTACAGGGGATTCAGTACTTC. It yields the protein CASSLQGIQYF. The full variable domain, completed using reference TRBV5-1 and TRBJ2-4, is KAGVTQTPRYLIKTRGQQVTLSCSPISGHRSVSWYQQTPGQGLQFLFEYFSETQRNKGNFPGRFSGRQFSNSRSEMNVSTLELGDSALYLCASSLQGIQYFGAGTRLSVL.

The CDR3 here is CASIALGGPYEQYF. The CDR3 coding sequence is TGCGCCAGTATCGCCCTAGGCGGCCCCTACGAGCAGTACTTC. The chain links TRBV23-1 to TRBJ2-7; D is unclear. TRBV23-1 is an open reading frame whose function is uncertain. Trimming took 9 bases from V and 2 from J, leaving 17 bases between them. This CDR3 spans 14 amino acids.

The rearrangement links TRBV7-9 to TRBJ2-7; D gene unclear. The CDR3 runs to 12 residues. Germline V lookup: CDR1 SEHNR, CDR2 FQNEAQ (reference sequence). Trimming took 5 bases from V and 4 from J, leaving 9 bases between them. This CDR3 reads CASSNLEYEQYF. CDR3 coding DNA: TGTGCCAGCAGCAATTTGGAGTACGAGCAGTACTTC.

The V gene is TRBV30, the J gene TRBJ2-1; tentative D call: TRBD2 (6 bases). From germline, CDR1 is GTSNPN and CDR2 SVGIG (reference sequence). Trimming shortened V by 0 bases and J by 10 bases, and 10 bases separated the two germline ends. The CDR3 is 12 amino acids. As DNA, the CDR3 is TGTGCCTGGAGTGTGATGGGGGGAGAGCAGTTCTTC. Translated, it gives CAWSVMGGEQFF.

The chain combines TRBV19 with TRBJ1-5; no reliable D call. V dropped 11 bases and J dropped 6 bases, with 17 bases sitting between them. CDR1 LNHDA and CDR2 SQIVND come from the germline V gene (reference sequence). CDR3 length equals 13 residues. The CDR3: CAVSGLRGQPQHF. The CDR3 coding sequence is TGTGCCGTCTCGGGTTTGCGGGGTCAGCCCCAGCATTTT.